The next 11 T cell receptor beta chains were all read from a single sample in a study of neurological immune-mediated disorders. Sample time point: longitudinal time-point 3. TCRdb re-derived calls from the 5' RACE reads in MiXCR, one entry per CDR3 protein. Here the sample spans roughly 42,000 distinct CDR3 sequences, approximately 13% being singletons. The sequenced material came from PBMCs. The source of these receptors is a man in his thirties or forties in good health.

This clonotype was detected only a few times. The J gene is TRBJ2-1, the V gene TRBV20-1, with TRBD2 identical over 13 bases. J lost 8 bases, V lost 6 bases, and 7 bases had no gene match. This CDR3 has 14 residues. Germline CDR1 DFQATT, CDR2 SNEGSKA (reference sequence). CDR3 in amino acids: CSAPGLAGVDEQFF. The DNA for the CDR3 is TGCAGTGCCCCCGGACTAGCGGGAGTGGATGAGCAGTTCTTC.

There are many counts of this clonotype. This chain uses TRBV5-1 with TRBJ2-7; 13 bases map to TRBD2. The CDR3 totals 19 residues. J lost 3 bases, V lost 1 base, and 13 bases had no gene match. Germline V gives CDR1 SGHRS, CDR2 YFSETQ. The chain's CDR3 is CASSLTRTSGSGGVYEQYF. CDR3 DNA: TGCGCCAGCAGCTTGACCCGGACTAGCGGGAGCGGAGGAGTCTACGAGCAGTACTTC.

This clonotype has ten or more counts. CDR3 nucleotide sequence: TGCAGTGCTAATCCCAGGGTCTACGAGCAGTACTTC. It translates to CSANPRVYEQYF. V gene TRBV20-1 combines with J gene TRBJ2-7, with a possible D match to TRBD1 (5 bases). V was pared by 4 bases and J by 3 bases, with 10 bases between. This CDR3 has 12 amino acids. CDR1 and CDR2 from the germline V gene are DFQATT and SNEGSKA (reference sequence).

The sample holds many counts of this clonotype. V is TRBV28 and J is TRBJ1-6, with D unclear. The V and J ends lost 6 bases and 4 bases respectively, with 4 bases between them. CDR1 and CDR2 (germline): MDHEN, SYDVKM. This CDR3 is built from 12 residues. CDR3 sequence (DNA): TGTGCCAGCAGACGATATAATTCACCCCTCCACTTT. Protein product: CASRRYNSPLHF.

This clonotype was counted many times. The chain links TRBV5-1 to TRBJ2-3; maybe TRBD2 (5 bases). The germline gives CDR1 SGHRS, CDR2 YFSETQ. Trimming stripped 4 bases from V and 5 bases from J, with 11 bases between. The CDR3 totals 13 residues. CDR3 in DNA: TGCGCCAGCAGCCTTTGGACTGGAGATACGCAGTATTTT. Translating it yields CASSLWTGDTQYF. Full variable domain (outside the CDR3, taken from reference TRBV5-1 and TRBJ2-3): KAGVTQTPRYLIKTRGQQVTLSCSPISGHRSVSWYQQTPGQGLQFLFEYFSETQRNKGNFPGRFSGRQFSNSRSEMNVSTLELGDSALYLCASSLWTGDTQYFGPGTRLTVL.

CDR3 DNA sequence: TGTGCCAGCAGCCACTTTTACACCCTTCACAATGAGCAGTTCTTC. This encodes CASSHFYTLHNEQFF. The genes are TRBV6-6 and TRBJ2-1, with D hard to call. V dropped 6 bases and J dropped 5 bases, with 17 bases sitting between them. From germline, CDR1 is MNHNY and CDR2 SVGAGI (reference sequence). The CDR3 length is 15 residues.

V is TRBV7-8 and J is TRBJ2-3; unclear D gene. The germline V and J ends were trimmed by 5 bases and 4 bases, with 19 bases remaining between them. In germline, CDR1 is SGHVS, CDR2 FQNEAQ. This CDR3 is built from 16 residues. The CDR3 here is CASSSLIRQDPDTQYF. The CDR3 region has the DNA TGTGCCAGCAGCAGCTTAATACGGCAAGACCCAGATACGCAGTATTTT. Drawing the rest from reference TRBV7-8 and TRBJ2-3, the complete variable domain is GAGVSQSPRYKVAKRGQDVALRCDPISGHVSLFWYQQALGQGPEFLTYFQNEAQLDKSGLPSDRFFAERPEGSVSTLKIQRTQQEDSAVYLCASSSLIRQDPDTQYFGPGTRLTVL.

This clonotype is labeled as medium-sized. The CDR3 nucleotides read TGTGCCAGCAGCTTAGGAACTAGCCATGAGCAGTTCTTC. This translates into CASSLGTSHEQFF. V and J are TRBV7-2 and TRBJ2-1; tentatively, D is TRBD2 (6 bases). The ends were cut back, 1 base at V and 8 bases at J, with 9 bases in the middle. In germline, CDR1 is SGHTA, CDR2 FQGNSA. CDR3 length equals 13 residues.

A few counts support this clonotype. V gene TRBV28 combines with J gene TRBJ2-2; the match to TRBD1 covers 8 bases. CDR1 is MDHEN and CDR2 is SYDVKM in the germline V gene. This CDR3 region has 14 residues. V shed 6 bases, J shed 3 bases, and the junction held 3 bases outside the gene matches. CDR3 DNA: TGTGCCAGCAGCTACAGGGGGGACACCGGGGAGCTGTTTTTT. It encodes CASSYRGDTGELFF.

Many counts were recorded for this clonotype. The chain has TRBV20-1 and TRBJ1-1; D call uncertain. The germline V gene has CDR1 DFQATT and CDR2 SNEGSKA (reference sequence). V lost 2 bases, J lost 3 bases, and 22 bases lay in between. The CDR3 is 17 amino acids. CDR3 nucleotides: TGCAGTGCTAGACCTAAAAACACCGGGAAGCTGTACACTGAAGCTTTCTTT. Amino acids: CSARPKNTGKLYTEAFF.

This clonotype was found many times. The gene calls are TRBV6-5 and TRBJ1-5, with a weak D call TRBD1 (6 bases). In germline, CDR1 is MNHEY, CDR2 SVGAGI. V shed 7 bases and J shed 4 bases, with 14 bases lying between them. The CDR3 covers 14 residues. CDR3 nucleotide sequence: TGTGCCAGCACCTCCTTGGACAGAAATCAGCCCCAGCATTTT. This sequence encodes CASTSLDRNQPQHF.